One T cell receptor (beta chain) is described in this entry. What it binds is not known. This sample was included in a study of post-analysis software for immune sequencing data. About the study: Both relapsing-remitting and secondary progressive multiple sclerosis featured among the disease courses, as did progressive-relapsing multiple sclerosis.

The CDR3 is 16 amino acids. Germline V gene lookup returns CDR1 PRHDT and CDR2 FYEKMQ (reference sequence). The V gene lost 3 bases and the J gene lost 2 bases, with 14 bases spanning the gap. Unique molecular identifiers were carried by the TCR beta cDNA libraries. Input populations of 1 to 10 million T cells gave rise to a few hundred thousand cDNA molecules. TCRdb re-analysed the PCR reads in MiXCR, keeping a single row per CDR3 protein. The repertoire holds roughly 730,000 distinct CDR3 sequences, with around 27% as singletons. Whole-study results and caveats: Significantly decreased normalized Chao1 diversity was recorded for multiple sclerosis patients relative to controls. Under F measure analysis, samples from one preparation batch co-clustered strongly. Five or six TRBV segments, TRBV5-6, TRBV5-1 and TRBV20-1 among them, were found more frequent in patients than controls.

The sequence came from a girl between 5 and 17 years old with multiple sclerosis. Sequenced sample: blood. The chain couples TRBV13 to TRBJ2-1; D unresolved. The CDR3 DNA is TGTGCCAGCAGCTTCAACGGCGCGAGACCCTACAATGAGCAGTTCTTC. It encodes CASSFNGARPYNEQFF.